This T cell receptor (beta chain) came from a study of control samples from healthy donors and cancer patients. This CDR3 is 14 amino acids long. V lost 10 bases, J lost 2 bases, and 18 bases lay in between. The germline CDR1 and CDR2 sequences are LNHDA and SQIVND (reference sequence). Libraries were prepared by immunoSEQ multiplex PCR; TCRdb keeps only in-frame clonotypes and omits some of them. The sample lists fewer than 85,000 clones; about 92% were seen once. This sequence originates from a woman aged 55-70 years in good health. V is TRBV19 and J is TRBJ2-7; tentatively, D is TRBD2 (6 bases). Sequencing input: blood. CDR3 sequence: CATRDLASTYEQYF. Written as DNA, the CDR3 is TGTGCCACCAGAGATCTAGCGTCAACCTACGAGCAGTACTTC.